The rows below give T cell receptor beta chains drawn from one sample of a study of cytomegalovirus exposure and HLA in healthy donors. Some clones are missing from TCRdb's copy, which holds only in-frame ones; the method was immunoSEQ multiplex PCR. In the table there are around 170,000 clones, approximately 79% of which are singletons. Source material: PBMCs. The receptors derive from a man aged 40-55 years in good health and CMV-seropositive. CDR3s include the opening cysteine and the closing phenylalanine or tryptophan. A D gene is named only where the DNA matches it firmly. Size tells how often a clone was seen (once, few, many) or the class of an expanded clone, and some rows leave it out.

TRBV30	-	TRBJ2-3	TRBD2	TGTGCCTGGAGCCTAGGGCTAGCGGGGGGCACAGATACGCAGTATTTT	CAWSLGLAGGTDTQYF
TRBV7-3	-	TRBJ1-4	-	TGTGCCAGCAGCCCGCTTTTGCGGTGGACAACTAATGAAAAACTGTTTTTT	CASSPLLRWTTNEKLFF
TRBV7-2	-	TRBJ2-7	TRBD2	TGTGCCAGCAGCTTGACTAGCGGGGGATCAAGCTCCTACGAGCAGTACTTC	CASSLTSGGSSSYEQYF
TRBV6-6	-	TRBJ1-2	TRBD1	TGTGCCAGCAGTTCCCCGACGACAGGGAGCTATGGCTACACCTTC	CASSSPTTGSYGYTF
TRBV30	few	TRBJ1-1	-	TGTGCCTGGAGTGCCGGGAGGACTGAAGCTTTCTTT	CAWSAGRTEAFF
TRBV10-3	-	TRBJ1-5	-	TGTGCCATCAGTGTCCAGGGAGGCCAGCCCCAGCATTTT	CAISVQGGQPQHF
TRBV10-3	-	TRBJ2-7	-	TGTGCCAGCGGGACTGTCTTAGGAGAGCAGTACTTC	CASGTVLGEQYF
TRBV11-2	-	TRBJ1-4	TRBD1	TGTGCCAGCAGCCTAAGCTCGGGACAGGGAGGGGGGAAACTGTTTTTT	CASSLSSGQGGGKLFF
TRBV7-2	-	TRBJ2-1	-	TGTGCCAGCAGCTTAGGTGACAGGTTCTCCTACAATGAGCAGTTCTTC	CASSLGDRFSYNEQFF
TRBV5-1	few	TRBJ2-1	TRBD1	TGCGCCAGCAGCTTGAGGGTTAGACAGGGCGGTGAGCAGTTCTTC	CASSLRVRQGGEQFF
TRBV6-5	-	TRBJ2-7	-	TGTGCCAGCAGTTACTCGAGCTTGCGGGACGAGCAGTACTTC	CASSYSSLRDEQYF
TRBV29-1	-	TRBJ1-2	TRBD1	TGCAGCGCCCCGGGACAGGCAAATAATAACTATGGCTACACCTTC	CSAPGQANNNYGYTF
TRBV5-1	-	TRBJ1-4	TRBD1	TGCGCCAGCAGGTCAGGGGGACGTGCAACTAATGAAAAACTGTTTTTT	CASRSGGRATNEKLFF
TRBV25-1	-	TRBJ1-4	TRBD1	TGTGCCAGCAGAGGATGGGGCAGGGGGCCCGCAACTAATGAAAAACTGTTTTTT	CASRGWGRGPATNEKLFF
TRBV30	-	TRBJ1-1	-	TGTGCCTGGAGTCCCACAGGGAAGGGTGGTGAAGCTTTCTTT	CAWSPTGKGGEAFF
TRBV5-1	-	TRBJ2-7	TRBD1	TGCGCCAGCAGCTTGGATGCACAGGGGGGCTACGAGCAGTACTTC	CASSLDAQGGYEQYF
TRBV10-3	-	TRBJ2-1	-	TGTGCCATCAGGACTAGGAGCTCCTACAATGAGCAGTTCTTC	CAIRTRSSYNEQFF
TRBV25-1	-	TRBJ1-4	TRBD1	TGTGCCAGCAGTGAATCTAGGACAGGGGCAACTAATGAAAAACTGTTTTTT	CASSESRTGATNEKLFF